A selection of T cell receptor beta chains follows, all from one sample in a study of blood T cell repertoires in COVID-19. Repertoires were generated with immunoSEQ multiplex PCR, while TCRdb's copy carries only in-frame clones and drops some. The top ten hold 2.8% of the sample, which has about 270,000 clones, approximately 90% seen once. The sample comprised PBMCs or T cells enriched from blood (not recorded which). The receptors were gathered from a man aged 40-50 years who had been exposed to COVID-19. The CDR3 runs from the conserved cysteine through the conserved F or W. The D gene is left open where the match is weak. Expanded clones get a size class; other rows say once, few or many, or leave the size out.

TGTGCCAGCAGTTTTCGAGGTGGAGTAAACCTCTCCTATAATTCACCCCTCCACTTT CASSFRGGVNLSYNSPLHF TRBV28 19 TRBJ1-6 NA NA
TGTGCCAGCAGCTTGGCGGAGGGCCCTAATGAAAAACTGTTTTTT CASSLAEGPNEKLFF TRBV5-5 15 TRBJ1-4 NA NA
TGTGCCAGCAGTGACTCTCCGGGAGCAGATACGCAGTATTTT CASSDSPGADTQYF TRBV6-4 14 TRBJ2-3 NA NA
TGTGCCAGCTCACCACCGGGACAGAATACTTACGAGCAGTACTTC CASSPPGQNTYEQYF TRBV18 15 TRBJ2-7 NA TRBD1
TGTGCCAGCAGCACCAGCGGGAGCGGTACAGATACGCAGTATTTT CASSTSGSGTDTQYF TRBV5-4 15 TRBJ2-3 once TRBD2
TGCGCCAGCAGCTTGGCGACTAGCGGGGTTGCTAGCACAGATACGCAGTATTTT CASSLATSGVASTDTQYF TRBV5-1 18 TRBJ2-3 NA TRBD2
TGTGCCAGCAGCTTAGTGTGGACGGGGGTGGACAATGAGCAGTTCTTC CASSLVWTGVDNEQFF TRBV11-2 16 TRBJ2-1 few NA
TGTGCCAGCAGCTTCACAGGGGCGTCTAACGAGCAGTACTTC CASSFTGASNEQYF TRBV5-4 14 TRBJ2-7 few TRBD1
TGCAGTGCTAGTGAGGGAGCAACTAATGAAAAACTGTTTTTT CSASEGATNEKLFF TRBV20-1 14 TRBJ1-4 NA NA
TGTGCCTCGCGGGAGGGATACAATGAGCAGTTCTTC CASREGYNEQFF TRBV18 12 TRBJ2-1 NA TRBD2
TGTGCCAGCAGCCAAGGCTCAGGACATGTACAGTTCTTC CASSQGSGHVQFF TRBV14 13 TRBJ2-1 NA NA
TGCGCCAGCAGCTTGGATCTTTCGGTGAACACTGAAGCTTTCTTT CASSLDLSVNTEAFF TRBV5-1 15 TRBJ1-1 NA NA
TGTGCCAGCAGTTCCCTAGCGGGAGGGAATCGGAATGAGCAGTTCTTC CASSSLAGGNRNEQFF TRBV28 16 TRBJ2-1 NA TRBD2
TGTGCCACCAGTGATTTCGGGCGGGGGAAAGATACGCAGTATTTT CATSDFGRGKDTQYF TRBV24-1 15 TRBJ2-3 NA TRBD2
TGCAGTGCTAGAGTTAGCCTTGAGCAGTACTTC CSARVSLEQYF TRBV20-1 11 TRBJ2-7 NA NA
TGTGCCAGCAGCCAGGACAGGGGGGAATACACCATATATTTT CASSQDRGEYTIYF TRBV28 14 TRBJ1-3 NA TRBD1
TGTGCCAGCAGCCCCAATACAGTCTATGGCTACACCTTC CASSPNTVYGYTF TRBV27 13 TRBJ1-2 NA NA
TGTGCCAGTACCCCCCCACAGCGGGCGAACACCGGGGAGCTGTTTTTT CASTPPQRANTGELFF TRBV19 16 TRBJ2-2 NA NA
TGTGCCAGCAGTCACCCCAGGTGGAAGCCAAATTCACCCCTCCACTTT CASSHPRWKPNSPLHF TRBV6-2/TRBV6-3 16 TRBJ1-6 NA NA
TGTGCCAGCAGCCAGCAGGGTAATTCACCCCTCCACTTT CASSQQGNSPLHF TRBV7-9 13 TRBJ1-6 NA NA
TGTGCCAGCAGCTCTCAAGTGGGGGGGAACACTGAAGCTTTCTTT CASSSQVGGNTEAFF TRBV7-8 15 TRBJ1-1 NA NA
TGTGCCAGCAGCTTTGGGACAGCTAACACCGGGGAGCTGTTTTTT CASSFGTANTGELFF TRBV28 15 TRBJ2-2 NA TRBD1
TGTGCCAGCACCCTAGGGCGGGTTGCGTCTGAAGCTTTCTTT CASTLGRVASEAFF TRBV6-5 14 TRBJ1-1 NA NA
TGTGCCAGCAGCTTATGGGCGGGCACCGGTGGCTACACCTTC CASSLWAGTGGYTF TRBV13 14 TRBJ1-2 NA NA
TGTGCCAGCAGCCCGGGACTGAATGATAACTATGGCTACACCTTC CASSPGLNDNYGYTF TRBV4-2 15 TRBJ1-2 NA NA
TGTGCCAGAAGCCCAACGGGCAATCAGCCCCAGCATTTT CARSPTGNQPQHF TRBV5-3 13 TRBJ1-5 once NA
TGCAGCGGTTTCCCGGGACTAGCCAATGAGCAGTTCTTC CSGFPGLANEQFF TRBV29-1 13 TRBJ2-1 NA TRBD2
TGTGCCAGCAGTTTCGCCCGGGACAGGGTGAACGAGCAGTACTTC CASSFARDRVNEQYF TRBV7-2 15 TRBJ2-7 NA TRBD1
TGTGCCTGGAGTGTACGGTGGTCGGGTCCGAACACCGGGGAGCTGTTTTTT CAWSVRWSGPNTGELFF TRBV30 17 TRBJ2-2 NA NA
TGTGCCAGCAGCCACCTCCGGGGCTCGCAACTAGCGGGAACCCACGAGCAGTACTTC CASSHLRGSQLAGTHEQYF TRBV4-2 19 TRBJ2-7 NA TRBD2
TGTGCCAGCAGCTTGACTGAGAACACTGAAGCTTTCTTT CASSLTENTEAFF TRBV13 13 TRBJ1-1 NA NA
TGTGCCAGCAGGTACTCTCAAACTAGTCTCGGGGAGCTGTTTTTT CASRYSQTSLGELFF TRBV2 15 TRBJ2-2 NA NA
TGCGCCACCCAAGGTGCGGGGAAAAATAATTCACCCCTCCACTTT CATQGAGKNNSPLHF TRBV23-1 15 TRBJ1-6 NA NA
TGTGCCAGCAGTAGGGACACTCCGAACACCGGGGAGCTGTTTTTT CASSRDTPNTGELFF TRBV6-5 15 TRBJ2-2 NA NA
TGTGCCAGCTCACCACGGCGACAGGGGGCCAATCAGCCCCAGCATTTT CASSPRRQGANQPQHF TRBV18 16 TRBJ1-5 NA TRBD1
TGTGCCAGCAGCTTAAGAGCGGGAGGGAGGGGCTACAATGAGCAGTTCTTC CASSLRAGGRGYNEQFF TRBV11-2 17 TRBJ2-1 NA TRBD2
TGTGCCAGCAGTGTACAGGAAACAGATACGCAGTATTTT CASSVQETDTQYF TRBV28 13 TRBJ2-3 NA NA
TGTGCCAGTAGTAGGCAGGACTATAGCAATCAGCCCCAGCATTTT CASSRQDYSNQPQHF TRBV19 15 TRBJ1-5 NA NA
TGTGCCTGGAGCGGTTCTAGATTCTACGAGCAGTACTTC CAWSGSRFYEQYF TRBV30 13 TRBJ2-7 few NA
TGTGCCAGCAGCCAAAACACCGGGACAGCCGGAAACACCATATATTTT CASSQNTGTAGNTIYF TRBV3-1/TRBV3-2 16 TRBJ1-3 NA TRBD1
TGTGCCAGCAGGCGGGGGGCTGAAGCTTTCTTT CASRRGAEAFF TRBV12-3/TRBV12-4 11 TRBJ1-1 NA NA
TGTGCCAGCAGCTTAGTGCAGGGGTGGGCAACTAATGAAAAACTGTTTTTT CASSLVQGWATNEKLFF TRBV7-6 17 TRBJ1-4 NA NA
TGCGCCAGCAGCCAGAATCGGCTAGAAGTTGGCAATCAGCCCCAGCATTTT CASSQNRLEVGNQPQHF TRBV4-1 17 TRBJ1-5 NA NA
TGTGCCAGCAGCCCTTTCTCTGTGGGGAGGGGAGTTAGCGAGCAGTACTTC CASSPFSVGRGVSEQYF TRBV3-1/TRBV3-2 17 TRBJ2-7 NA TRBD2
TGTGCCAGCAGCTTGAGCGGAGGAACTGAAGCTTTCTTT CASSLSGGTEAFF TRBV5-4 13 TRBJ1-1 NA NA
TGTGCCAGCAGCGACCCTTCCGGGACTAGCGGGAGGGTGGAAGAGCAGTACTTC CASSDPSGTSGRVEEQYF TRBV9 18 TRBJ2-7 NA TRBD2
TGTGCCAGCAGTTTTGTCAGGGTCCCCTACGAGCAGTACTTC CASSFVRVPYEQYF TRBV28 14 TRBJ2-7 NA NA
TGTGCCAGCAGCGTAGGGTCCAGCGGGCTAGACAATGAGCAGTTCTTC CASSVGSSGLDNEQFF TRBV9 16 TRBJ2-1 NA NA
TGTGCCAGCAGCTTACCCGGTTCCTATGGCTACACCTTC CASSLPGSYGYTF TRBV7-2 13 TRBJ1-2 NA NA